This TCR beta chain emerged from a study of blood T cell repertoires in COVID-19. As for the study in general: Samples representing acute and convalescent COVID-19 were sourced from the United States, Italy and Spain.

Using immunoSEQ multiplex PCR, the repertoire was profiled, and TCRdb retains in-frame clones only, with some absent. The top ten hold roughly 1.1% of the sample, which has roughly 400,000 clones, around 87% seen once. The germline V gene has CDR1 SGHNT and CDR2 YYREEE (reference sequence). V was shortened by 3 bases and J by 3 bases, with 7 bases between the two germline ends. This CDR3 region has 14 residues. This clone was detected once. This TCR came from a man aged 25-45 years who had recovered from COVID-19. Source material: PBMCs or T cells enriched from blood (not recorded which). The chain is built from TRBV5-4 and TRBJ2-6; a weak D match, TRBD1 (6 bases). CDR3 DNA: TGTGCCAGCAGCTACAGGGATGGGGCCAACGTCCTGACTTTC. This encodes CASSYRDGANVLTF.